A selection of T cell receptor beta chains follows, all from one sample in a study of blood T cell repertoires in COVID-19. Assay: immunoSEQ multiplex PCR; the TCRdb copy retains only in-frame clones and omits some. The sample consists of 150,000 to 190,000 clones, over 60% of them appearing once. The sequenced sample was peripheral blood. These receptors originate from a woman aged 80 or over with acute or convalescent COVID-19. Both conserved end residues are part of each CDR3. D genes are given only for firm matches. Part of the rows lack a size; the others show once, few, many or a class for expanded clones.

j_call clone_size d_call v_call cdr3_aa cdr3_nt
TRBJ2-1 few - TRBV7-9 CASSLLGGSYNEQFF TGTGCCAGCAGCTTATTGGGGGGATCCTACAATGAGCAGTTCTTC
TRBJ1-6 - - TRBV5-1 CASSPGTPSSYNSPLHF TGCGCCAGCAGCCCCGGGACTCCGAGCTCCTATAATTCACCCCTCCACTTT
TRBJ2-2 - TRBD1 TRBV3-1/TRBV3-2 CASSQGRGPGTGELFF TGTGCCAGCAGCCAAGGTAGGGGGCCGGGCACCGGGGAGCTGTTTTTT
TRBJ2-3 - - TRBV27 CASNNGSPRATQYF TGTGCCAGCAACAACGGGAGTCCGAGGGCTACGCAGTATTTT
TRBJ2-1 - - TRBV11-1 CASSLGQDNEQFF TGTGCCAGCAGCTTAGGGCAGGACAATGAGCAGTTCTTC
TRBJ1-1 - - TRBV7-9 CASSINQGIWAEAFF TGTGCCAGCAGCATAAACCAGGGGATATGGGCTGAAGCTTTCTTT
TRBJ2-2 - - TRBV19 CASSTQESNTGELFF TGTGCCAGTAGCACACAGGAATCGAACACCGGGGAGCTGTTTTTT
TRBJ2-2 - - TRBV4-2 CASSQEGPSRAGELFF TGTGCCAGCAGCCAAGAGGGGCCAAGTCGGGCCGGGGAGCTGTTTTTT
TRBJ1-2 - TRBD1 TRBV3-1/TRBV3-2 CASSQTATGDGYTF TGTGCCAGCAGCCAAACCGCGACAGGGGATGGCTACACCTTC
TRBJ2-1 - TRBD1 TRBV19 CASSASTGGAFNEQFF TGTGCCAGTAGTGCCTCGACAGGGGGCGCTTTTAATGAGCAGTTCTTC
TRBJ1-1 - - TRBV29-1 CSVRQGLNTEAFF TGCAGCGTTCGCCAGGGGCTGAACACTGAAGCTTTCTTT
TRBJ2-7 - - TRBV7-2 CASSPKTDNYEQYF TGTGCCAGCAGCCCAAAGACAGACAACTACGAGCAGTACTTC
TRBJ2-1 - - TRBV7-3 CASSPGLASYNEQFF TGTGCCAGCAGCCCGGGCCTAGCGTCCTACAATGAGCAGTTCTTC
TRBJ2-7 - TRBD1 TRBV12-5 CASGLGQGYEQYF TGTGCTAGTGGTTTGGGACAGGGCTACGAGCAGTACTTC
TRBJ2-4 few TRBD2 TRBV19 CASRIPGGVNIQYF TGTGCCAGTAGGATACCTGGGGGGGTAAACATTCAGTACTTC
TRBJ2-7 - TRBD1 TRBV3-1/TRBV3-2 CASSSLRDRGNEQYF TGTGCCAGCAGCTCCCTCCGAGACAGGGGTAACGAGCAGTACTTC
TRBJ2-5 - - TRBV6-4 CASSDAPGETQYF TGTGCCAGCAGTGACGCCCCAGGAGAGACCCAGTACTTC
TRBJ1-3 - - TRBV20-1 CSACDGSAGNTIYF TGCAGTGCTTGTGACGGTTCGGCTGGAAACACCATATATTTT
TRBJ1-6 - TRBD1 TRBV19 CASSITGGNSPLHF TGTGCCAGTAGTATCACAGGGGGAAATTCACCCCTCCACTTT
TRBJ1-1 - - TRBV7-2 CASSLSGNRAFF TGTGCCAGCAGCTTATCAGGAAACAGGGCTTTCTTT
TRBJ1-6 - TRBD1 TRBV3-1/TRBV3-2 CASSQADRGYSPLHF TGTGCCAGCAGCCAAGCTGACAGGGGATATTCACCCCTCCACTTT
TRBJ1-4 - - TRBV24-1 CATRRQTTNEKLFF TGTGCCACCCGGCGGCAGACAACTAATGAAAAACTGTTTTTT
TRBJ2-1 once - TRBV27 CASSLTGTATYNEQFF TGTGCCAGCAGTTTAACCGGGACTGCAACTTACAATGAGCAGTTCTTC
TRBJ1-3 - - TRBV6-5 CASSSGGVSGNTIYF TGTGCCAGCAGTTCTGGGGGGGTCTCTGGAAACACCATATATTTT
TRBJ1-2 - TRBD1 TRBV6-5 CASSYGGTGGSYTF TGTGCCAGCAGTTACGGGGGGACAGGAGGAAGCTACACCTTC
TRBJ1-5 - - TRBV7-2 CASSLGGGNQPQHF TGTGCCAGCAGCTTAGGCGGAGGCAATCAGCCCCAGCATTTT
TRBJ2-2 - TRBD1 TRBV25-1 CASSKGAVGELFF TGTGCCAGCAGTAAGGGGGCCGTCGGGGAGCTGTTTTTT
TRBJ1-2 - TRBD1 TRBV11-2 CASSLGTGGLNGYTF TGTGCCAGCAGCTTAGGGACAGGGGGCTTGAATGGCTACACCTTC
TRBJ2-7 - TRBD1 TRBV27 CASSLKDRAVEYF TGTGCCAGCAGTTTGAAGGACAGGGCGGTAGAGTACTTC
TRBJ1-2 - - TRBV6-5 CASRDNNYGYTF TGTGCCAGCAGAGACAATAACTATGGCTACACCTTC
TRBJ1-2 - - TRBV12-3/TRBV12-4 CASKKTDYGYTF TGTGCCAGCAAAAAGACAGATTATGGCTACACCTTC
TRBJ2-5 - - TRBV6-2/TRBV6-3 CASSQTMEAQYF TGTGCCAGCAGTCAAACTATGGAGGCCCAGTACTTC
TRBJ1-1 - - TRBV5-1 CASSPTPGSTEAFF TGCGCCAGCAGCCCCACCCCGGGGAGCACTGAAGCTTTCTTT
TRBJ2-2 - - TRBV6-5 CASSLQGTGELFF TGTGCCAGCAGTCTTCAGGGGACCGGGGAGCTGTTTTTT
TRBJ2-7 once - TRBV29-1 CSVLSETTYEQYF TGCAGCGTGCTTAGCGAAACCACCTACGAGCAGTACTTC
TRBJ1-1 - TRBD1 TRBV7-3 CASSQGQGLRAFF TGTGCCAGCAGCCAAGGACAGGGCCTTCGGGCTTTCTTT
TRBJ1-6 - - TRBV7-8 CASSLSRVESPLHF TGTGCCAGCAGCTTAAGCAGGGTGGAGTCACCCCTCCACTTT
TRBJ1-1 - TRBD1 TRBV29-1 CSATGGTEAFF TGCAGCGCCACAGGGGGCACTGAAGCTTTCTTT
TRBJ2-6 - TRBD2 TRBV19 CASRGGASGANVLTF TGTGCCAGCCGGGGAGGGGCCTCTGGGGCCAACGTCCTGACTTTC
TRBJ1-1 - TRBD1 TRBV5-1 CASSRQGLNTEAFF TGCGCCAGCAGCCGACAGGGACTGAACACTGAAGCTTTCTTT
TRBJ1-2 - TRBD1 TRBV28 CASITGGNSDYGYTF TGTGCCAGCATCACAGGGGGCAATTCAGACTATGGCTACACCTTC